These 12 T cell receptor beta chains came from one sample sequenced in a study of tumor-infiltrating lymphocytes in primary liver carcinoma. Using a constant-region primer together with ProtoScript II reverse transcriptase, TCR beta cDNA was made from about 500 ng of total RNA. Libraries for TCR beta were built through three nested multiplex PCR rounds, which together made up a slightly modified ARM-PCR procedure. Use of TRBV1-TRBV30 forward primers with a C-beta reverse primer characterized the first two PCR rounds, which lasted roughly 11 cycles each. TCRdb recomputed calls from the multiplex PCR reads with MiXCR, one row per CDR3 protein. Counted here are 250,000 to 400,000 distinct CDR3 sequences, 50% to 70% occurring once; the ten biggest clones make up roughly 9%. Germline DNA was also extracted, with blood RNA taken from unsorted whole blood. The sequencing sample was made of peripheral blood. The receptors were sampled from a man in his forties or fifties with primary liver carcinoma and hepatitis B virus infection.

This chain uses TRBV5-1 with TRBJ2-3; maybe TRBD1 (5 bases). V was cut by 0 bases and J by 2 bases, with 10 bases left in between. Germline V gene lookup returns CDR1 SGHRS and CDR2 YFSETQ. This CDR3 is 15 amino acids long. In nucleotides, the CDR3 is TGCGCCAGCAGCTTGGCCGGACACCCCACAGATACGCAGTATTTT. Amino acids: CASSLAGHPTDTQYF.

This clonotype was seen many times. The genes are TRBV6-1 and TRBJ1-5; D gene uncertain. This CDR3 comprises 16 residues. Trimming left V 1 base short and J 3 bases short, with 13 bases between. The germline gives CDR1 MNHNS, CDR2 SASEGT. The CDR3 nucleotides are TGTGCCAGCAGTGAAGAGTTACAGAATTACAATCAGCCCCAGCATTTT. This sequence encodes CASSEELQNYNQPQHF.

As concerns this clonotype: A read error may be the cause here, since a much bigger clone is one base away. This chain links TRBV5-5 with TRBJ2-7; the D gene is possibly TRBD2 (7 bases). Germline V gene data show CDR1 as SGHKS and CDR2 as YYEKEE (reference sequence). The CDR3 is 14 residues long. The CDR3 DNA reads TGTGCCAGCAGCGTGACCCGGGGGGCGTACGAGCAGTGCTTC. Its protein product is CASSVTRGAYEQCF.

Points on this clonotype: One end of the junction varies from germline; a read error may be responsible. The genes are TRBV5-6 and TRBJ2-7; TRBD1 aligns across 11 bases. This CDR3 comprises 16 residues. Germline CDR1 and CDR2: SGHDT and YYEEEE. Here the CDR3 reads CVSSLGLGQGAREQYF. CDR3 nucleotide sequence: TGTGTCAGCAGCCTCGGACTAGGACAGGGGGCGAGAGAGCAGTATTTC.

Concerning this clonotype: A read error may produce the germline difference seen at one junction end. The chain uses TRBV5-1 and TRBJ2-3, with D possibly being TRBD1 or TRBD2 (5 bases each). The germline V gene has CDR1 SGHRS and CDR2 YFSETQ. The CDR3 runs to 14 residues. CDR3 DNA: TGCGCCTGCAGTCGGGACCGACTCACAGATACGCAGTATTTT. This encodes CACSRDRLTDTQYF.

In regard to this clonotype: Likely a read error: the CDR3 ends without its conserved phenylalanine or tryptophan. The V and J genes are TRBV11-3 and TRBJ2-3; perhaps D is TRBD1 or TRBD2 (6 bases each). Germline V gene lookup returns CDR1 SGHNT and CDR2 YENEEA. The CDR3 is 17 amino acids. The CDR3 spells CASSFSSGGLGVDMQYL. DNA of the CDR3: TGTGCCAGCAGCTTCTCCTCCGGGGGCCTAGGGGTGGATATGCAGTATCTT.

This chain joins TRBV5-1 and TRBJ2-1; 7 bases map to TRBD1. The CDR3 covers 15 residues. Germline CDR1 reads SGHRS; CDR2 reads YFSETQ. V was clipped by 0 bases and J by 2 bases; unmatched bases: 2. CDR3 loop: CASSLDRGTYNEQFF. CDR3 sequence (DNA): TGCGCCAGCAGCTTGGACAGGGGTACCTACAATGAGCAGTTCTTC.

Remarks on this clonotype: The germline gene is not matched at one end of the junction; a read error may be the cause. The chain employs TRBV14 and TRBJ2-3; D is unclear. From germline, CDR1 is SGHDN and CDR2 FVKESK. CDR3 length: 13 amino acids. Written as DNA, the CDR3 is TGTGTCAGCAGCCAAGATGGCGAAGATACGCAGTATTTT. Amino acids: CVSSQDGEDTQYF.

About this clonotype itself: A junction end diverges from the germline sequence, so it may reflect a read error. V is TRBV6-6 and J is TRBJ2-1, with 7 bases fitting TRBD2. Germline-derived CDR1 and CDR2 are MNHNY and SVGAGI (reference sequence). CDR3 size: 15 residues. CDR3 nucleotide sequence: TGTGCCAGCAGTTACCCGGGAGGCGGGTACGATGAGCAATTCTTC. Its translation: CASSYPGGGYDEQFF.

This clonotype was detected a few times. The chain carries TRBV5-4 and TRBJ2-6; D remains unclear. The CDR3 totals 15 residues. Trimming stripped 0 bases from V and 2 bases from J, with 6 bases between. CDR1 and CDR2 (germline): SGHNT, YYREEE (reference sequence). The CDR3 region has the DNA TGTGCCAGCAGCTTGGTTGCACCTGGGGCCAACGTCCTGACTTTC. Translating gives CASSLVAPGANVLTF.

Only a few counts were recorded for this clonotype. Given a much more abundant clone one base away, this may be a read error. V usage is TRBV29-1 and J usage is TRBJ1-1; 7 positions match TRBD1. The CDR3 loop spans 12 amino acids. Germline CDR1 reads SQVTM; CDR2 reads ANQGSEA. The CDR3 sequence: CSAAGGNTEASF. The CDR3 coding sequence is TGCAGCGCCGCAGGGGGGAACACTGAAGCTTCCTTT.

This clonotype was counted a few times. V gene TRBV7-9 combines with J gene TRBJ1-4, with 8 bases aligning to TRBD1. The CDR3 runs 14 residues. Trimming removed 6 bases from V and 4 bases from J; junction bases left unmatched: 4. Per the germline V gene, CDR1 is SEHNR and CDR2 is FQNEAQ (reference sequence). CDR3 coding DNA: TGTGCCAGCAGTCAGACAGGGGTTAATGAAAAACTGTTTTTT. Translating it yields CASSQTGVNEKLFF.